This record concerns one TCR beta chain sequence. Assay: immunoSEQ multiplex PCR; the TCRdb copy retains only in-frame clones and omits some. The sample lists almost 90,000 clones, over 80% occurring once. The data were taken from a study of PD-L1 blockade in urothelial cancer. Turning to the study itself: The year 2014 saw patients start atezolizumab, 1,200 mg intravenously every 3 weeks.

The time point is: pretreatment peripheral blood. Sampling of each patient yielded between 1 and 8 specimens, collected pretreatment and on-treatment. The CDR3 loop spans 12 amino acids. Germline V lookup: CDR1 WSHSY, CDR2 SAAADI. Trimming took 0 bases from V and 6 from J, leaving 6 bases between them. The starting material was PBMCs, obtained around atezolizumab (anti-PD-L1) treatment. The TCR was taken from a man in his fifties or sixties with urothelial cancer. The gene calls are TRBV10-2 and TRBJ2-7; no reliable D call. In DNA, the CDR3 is TGCGCCAGCAGTGAGTCCTCCCTCGAGCAGTACTTC. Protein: CASSESSLEQYF.